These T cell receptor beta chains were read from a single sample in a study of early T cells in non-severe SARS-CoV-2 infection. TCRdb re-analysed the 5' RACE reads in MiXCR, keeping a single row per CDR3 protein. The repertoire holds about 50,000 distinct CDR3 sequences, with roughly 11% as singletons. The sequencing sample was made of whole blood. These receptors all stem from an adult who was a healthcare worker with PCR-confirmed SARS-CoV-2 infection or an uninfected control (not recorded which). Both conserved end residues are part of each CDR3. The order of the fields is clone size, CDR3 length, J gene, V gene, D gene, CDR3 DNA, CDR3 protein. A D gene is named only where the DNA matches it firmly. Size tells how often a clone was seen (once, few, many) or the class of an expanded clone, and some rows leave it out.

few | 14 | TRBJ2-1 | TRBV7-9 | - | TGTGCCAGCAGCTCCCGCGCCTTGGTATGGGAGCAGTTCTTC | CASSSRALVWEQFF
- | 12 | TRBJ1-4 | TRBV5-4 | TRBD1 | TGTGCCAGCAGCGGGGACAGGGGCGAACTGTTTTTT | CASSGDRGELFF
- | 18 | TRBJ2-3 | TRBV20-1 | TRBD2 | TGCAGTGCTAGAAGACGGGGACTAGCGGGGCCTCGCACAGATACGCAGTATTTT | CSARRRGLAGPRTDTQYF
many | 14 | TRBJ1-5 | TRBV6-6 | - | TGTGCCAGCAGTTACGAGCTAGACAATCAGCCCCAGCATTTT | CASSYELDNQPQHF
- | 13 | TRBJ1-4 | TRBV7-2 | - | TGTGCCAGCAGTTTTGACTTAGGTGAAAAACTGTTTTTT | CASSFDLGEKLFF
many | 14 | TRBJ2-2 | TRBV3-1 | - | TGTGCCAGCAGCCAAACCCAGGGGTCCGGGGAGCTGTTTTTT | CASSQTQGSGELFF
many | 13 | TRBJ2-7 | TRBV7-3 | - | TGTGCCAGCAGCATCGGGCCCCTCTTTGAGCAGTACTTC | CASSIGPLFEQYF
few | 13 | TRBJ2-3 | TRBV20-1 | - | TGCAGTGCTAGAGATCTCAGCACAGATACGCAGTATTTT | CSARDLSTDTQYF
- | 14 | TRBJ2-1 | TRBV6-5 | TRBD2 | TGTGCCAGCAGAGCTGGGAGGGTATCGAATGAGCAGTTCTTC | CASRAGRVSNEQFF
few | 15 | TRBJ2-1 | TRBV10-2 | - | TGCGCCAGCAGTGACGAGGGTGAGACCTACAATGAGCAGTTCTTC | CASSDEGETYNEQFF
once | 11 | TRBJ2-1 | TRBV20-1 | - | TGCAGTGCCAGAGCAGACAATGAGCAGTTCTTC | CSARADNEQFF
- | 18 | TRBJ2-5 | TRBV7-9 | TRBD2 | TGTGCCAGCAGCTTAACCCTAGCGGGAGACAAGGCGCGGGAGACCCAGTACTTC | CASSLTLAGDKARETQYF
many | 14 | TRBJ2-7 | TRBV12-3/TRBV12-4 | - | TGTGCCAGCAGCTATCAGGGATCCCTCTACGAGCAGTACTTC | CASSYQGSLYEQYF
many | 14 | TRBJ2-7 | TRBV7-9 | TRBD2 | TGTGCCAGCAGCTTGAGGCGGGAGGCCTACGAGCAGTACTTC | CASSLRREAYEQYF
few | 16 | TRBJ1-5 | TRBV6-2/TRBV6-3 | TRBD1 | TGTGCCAGCAGTTACAGAGTCGGCAGGGGGATTCAGCCCCAGCATTTT | CASSYRVGRGIQPQHF
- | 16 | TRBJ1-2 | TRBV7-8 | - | TGTGCCAGCAGCCAGAGGGTACGGGTCAAGGACTATGGCTACACCTTC | CASSQRVRVKDYGYTF
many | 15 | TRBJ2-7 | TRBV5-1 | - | TGCGCCAGCAGCTTGGACGCTTTTATCTCTTACGAGCAGTACTTC | CASSLDAFISYEQYF
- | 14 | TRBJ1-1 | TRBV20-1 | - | TGCAGTGCCCCTCCGGCGGGAGTGGACACTGAAGCTTTCTTT | CSAPPAGVDTEAFF
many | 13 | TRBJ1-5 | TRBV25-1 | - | TGTGCCAGCAGCCCGGCCGGGGTTCAGCCCCAGCATTTT | CASSPAGVQPQHF
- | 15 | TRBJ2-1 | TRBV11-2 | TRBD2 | TGTGCCAGCAGCCCAGGGACTAGCGGGAACGATGAGCAGTTCTTC | CASSPGTSGNDEQFF
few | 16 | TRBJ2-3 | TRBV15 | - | TGTGCCACCAGCCCTGGGGGGGGGCTAAGCACAGATACGCAGTATTTT | CATSPGGGLSTDTQYF
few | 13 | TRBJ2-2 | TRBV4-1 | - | TGCGCCAGCAGCCTCGCGAACACCGGGGAGCTGTTTTTT | CASSLANTGELFF
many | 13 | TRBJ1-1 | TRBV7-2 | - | TGTGCCAGCAGGTTGGAGCCGGGCACTGAAGCTTTCTTT | CASRLEPGTEAFF
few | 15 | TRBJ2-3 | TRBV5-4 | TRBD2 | TGTGCCAGCAGCATAGCGGGATCTAGCACAGATACGCAGTATTTT | CASSIAGSSTDTQYF
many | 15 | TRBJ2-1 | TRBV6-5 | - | TGTGCCAGCAACCTAGGGGCGGGCTCCGGGAATGAGCAGTTCTTC | CASNLGAGSGNEQFF
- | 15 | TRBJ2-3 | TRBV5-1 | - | TGCGCCAGCAGCTTGGACAGATCCCTTTCAGATACGCAGTATTTT | CASSLDRSLSDTQYF
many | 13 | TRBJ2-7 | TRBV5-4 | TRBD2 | TGTGCCAGCAGCTCAGGGCCAGCGGGGGAGCAGTACTTC | CASSSGPAGEQYF
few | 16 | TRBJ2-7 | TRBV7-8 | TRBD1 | TGTGCCAGCAGCGTTCAAGGGGGACAGGGCTCCTACGAGCAGTACTTC | CASSVQGGQGSYEQYF